This T cell receptor beta chain was found in a study of identical twins (TCRdb year 2016). At the level of the whole study: To test whether fetal clonotypes persist, the study used deep sequencing on TCR alpha and beta repertoires from monozygotic twins, unrelated adults of various ages, and cord blood. Replicate twin experiments were performed at different times using different library preparation protocols to rule out contamination.

The method behind the library was 5' RACE. Sequencing relied on an Illumina HiSeq 2000. Template switching added a universal primer binding site, and the final cDNA carried a unique molecular identifier that allowed TCR cDNA molecules to be counted accurately. Specific primers in the conserved constant-segment region were used to synthesize first-strand cDNA for the TCR alpha and beta chains. To control for contamination, each cDNA library was double barcoded with a SMART-Mk sample barcode plus Illumina barcodes. Two successive PCR steps introduced TruSeq adapter sequences along with Illumina sample barcodes. TCR alpha and beta cDNA libraries were sequenced on the Illumina HiSeq platform with custom primers. Per the original workflow: Raw reads were processed with MiGEC to extract unique molecular identifiers, and MiXCR was used to determine CDR3 positions. Recombination models were inferred per individual with the repgenHMM and IGoR tools using an EM algorithm. The analysis of shared clonotypes was done with the tcR package in R, with sharing normalized by the product of cloneset sizes. Out-of-frame nonproductive sequences were analyzed to study raw recombination free of thymic and clonal selection effects. TCRdb reprocessing: public reads trimmed at Q25 with fastp, clones called with MiXCR, in-frame beta chains kept. Duplicate CDR3 protein sequences are folded into a single record with the most common DNA and genes. The V and J calls reflect TCRdb's pipeline rather than the authors' work. For this sample there are roughly 1,500,000 distinct CDR3 sequences; 32% appear just once. The ten largest clones capture approximately 0.25% of the sample.

After removal of 5 bases from V and 1 base from J, the junction retains 4 bases not matched to a gene. The CDR3 runs 16 amino acids, cysteine and phenylalanine included. Kept here is only the CDR3 DNA, which spans 48 bases and is read in frame from base 1. The germline V gene (reference sequence) specifies MNHEY as CDR1 and SMNVEV as CDR2. All donors were healthy Caucasians. What the study reported, not specific to this receptor: Fewer insertions were carried by abundant cord blood beta clonotypes, a similar but weaker trend appeared in young adult naive repertoires, and no such trend appeared in memory repertoires. In monozygotic twins, recombination models systematically underestimated out-of-frame TCR alpha sharing, but the models matched the sharing seen between unrelated individuals. Compared with coincidental sharing between unrelated individuals, out-of-frame TCR alpha sequences shared between twins showed an excess of sequences with low generation probability. In beta out-of-frame sequences, excess twin sharing was weaker, because having fewer shared sequences lowered the signal-to-noise ratio. Because the same donors could not be followed over many years, conclusions were based on cross-sectional statistical analysis. Invariant T cells such as MAIT and iNKT could partly confound zero-insertion analyses, although diverse VJ usage argued against such confounding for most clonotypes.

Worth noting for this clonotype: The antigen this receptor binds is unknown. The sample holds no much larger clone one base away, and base qualities are not on file.

The chain links TRBV27 with TRBJ2-7, with 14 bases in between that match TRBD2. The TCR comes from a newborn girl in good health. The sample comprised cord blood. DNA sequence: TGTGCCAGCAGTCCGACTAGCGGGAGGGCATCCTACGAGCAGTACTTC. This sequence encodes CASSPTSGRASYEQYF.